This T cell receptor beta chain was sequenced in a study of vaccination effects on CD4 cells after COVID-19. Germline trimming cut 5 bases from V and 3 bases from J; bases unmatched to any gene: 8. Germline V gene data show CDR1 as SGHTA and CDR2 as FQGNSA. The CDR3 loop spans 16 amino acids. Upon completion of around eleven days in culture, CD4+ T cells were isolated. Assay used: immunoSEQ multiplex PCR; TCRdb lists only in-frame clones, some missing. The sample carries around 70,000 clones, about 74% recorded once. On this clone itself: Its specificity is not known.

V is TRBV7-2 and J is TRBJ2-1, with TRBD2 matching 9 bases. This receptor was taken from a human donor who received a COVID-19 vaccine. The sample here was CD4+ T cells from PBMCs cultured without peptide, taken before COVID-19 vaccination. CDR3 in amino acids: CASSRRLAALYNEQFF. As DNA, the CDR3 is TGTGCCAGCAGCCGTAGACTAGCGGCCCTCTACAATGAGCAGTTCTTC.